The rows below give T cell receptor beta chains drawn from one sample of a study of beta chain features in type 1 diabetes. Profiling relied on immunoSEQ multiplex PCR, and the TCRdb table lists in-frame clones only, not all of them. This table has under 400,000 clones, around 15% appearing once. The specimen sequenced was central memory CD4+ T cells from blood. The receptors were gathered from a man aged 30 to 45 in good health. CDR3s include the opening cysteine and the closing phenylalanine or tryptophan. A D gene is named only where the DNA matches it firmly. The listing skips clone size in some rows; elsewhere it reads once, few, many or a size class.

abundance: NA
j_gene: TRBJ2-3
d_gene: NA
v_gene: TRBV30
CDR3nt: TGTGCCTCAAGAGGGGGGACGTCACAAGATACGCAGTATTTT
CDR3aa: CASRGGTSQDTQYF

abundance: many
j_gene: TRBJ1-3
d_gene: NA
v_gene: TRBV7-2
CDR3nt: TGTGCCAGCAGCTCCAGCTCTGGAAACACCATATATTTT
CDR3aa: CASSSSSGNTIYF

abundance: few
j_gene: TRBJ2-3
d_gene: NA
v_gene: TRBV20-1
CDR3nt: TGCAGTGCTTTGGAACTAGATACGCAGTATTTT
CDR3aa: CSALELDTQYF

abundance: NA
j_gene: TRBJ1-4
d_gene: NA
v_gene: TRBV30
CDR3nt: TGTGCCTGGGAGGACAAGCCGGATGAAAAACTGTTTTTT
CDR3aa: CAWEDKPDEKLFF

abundance: NA
j_gene: TRBJ2-3
d_gene: NA
v_gene: TRBV21-1
CDR3nt: TGTGCCAGCAGCAAAGACCCCCGGCTGAGGGGGAGCACAGATACGCAGTATTTT
CDR3aa: CASSKDPRLRGSTDTQYF

abundance: few
j_gene: TRBJ2-3
d_gene: TRBD1
v_gene: TRBV7-9
CDR3nt: TGTGCCAGCAGCATATTTCAGGGGGCAAGCACAGATACGCAGTATTTT
CDR3aa: CASSIFQGASTDTQYF

abundance: NA
j_gene: TRBJ2-6
d_gene: NA
v_gene: TRBV11-3
CDR3nt: TGTGCCAGCAGCCCGGGGACGGGAAGCTCTGGGGCCAACGTCCTGACTTTC
CDR3aa: CASSPGTGSSGANVLTF

abundance: NA
j_gene: TRBJ2-1
d_gene: TRBD2
v_gene: TRBV14
CDR3nt: TGTGCCAGCAGCCCCCTGGGGAGACTAGCGGGAGTGAAGCAGTTCTTC
CDR3aa: CASSPLGRLAGVKQFF

abundance: NA
j_gene: TRBJ2-3
d_gene: NA
v_gene: TRBV7-2
CDR3nt: TGTGCCAGCAGCTTATCGACCCCAGCGGCAAGCGACAGTACGCAGTATTTT
CDR3aa: CASSLSTPAASDSTQYF

abundance: NA
j_gene: TRBJ1-1
d_gene: NA
v_gene: TRBV4-3
CDR3nt: TGCGCCAGCAGCCAAAATCCTGGCACTGAAGCTTTCTTT
CDR3aa: CASSQNPGTEAFF

abundance: NA
j_gene: TRBJ2-3
d_gene: NA
v_gene: TRBV2
CDR3nt: TGTGCCAGCAGCGGTCGGGGTAGTTCAGATACGCAGTATTTT
CDR3aa: CASSGRGSSDTQYF

abundance: few
j_gene: TRBJ2-3
d_gene: NA
v_gene: TRBV10-3
CDR3nt: TGTGCCATCAGTGGACTGGATACGCAGTATTTT
CDR3aa: CAISGLDTQYF

abundance: many
j_gene: TRBJ1-1
d_gene: NA
v_gene: TRBV4-3
CDR3nt: TGCGCCAGCAGCCAAGGTCGGTACACTGAAGCTTTCTTT
CDR3aa: CASSQGRYTEAFF

abundance: few
j_gene: TRBJ2-4
d_gene: TRBD1
v_gene: TRBV19
CDR3nt: TGTGCCAGTAGTAGACAGGGGGCAGAAAACATTCAGTACTTC
CDR3aa: CASSRQGAENIQYF

abundance: NA
j_gene: TRBJ2-5
d_gene: TRBD2
v_gene: TRBV5-1
CDR3nt: TGCGCCAGCAGCTTGTCCGGCGGGAGGGGAGAGACCCAGTACTTC
CDR3aa: CASSLSGGRGETQYF

abundance: NA
j_gene: TRBJ1-2
d_gene: TRBD1
v_gene: TRBV7-9
CDR3nt: TGTGCCAGCAGCTTCGCAGACCCGGGACAGGGAAGAGGCTACACCTTC
CDR3aa: CASSFADPGQGRGYTF

abundance: few
j_gene: TRBJ2-5
d_gene: TRBD1
v_gene: TRBV5-1
CDR3nt: TGCGCCAGCAGCCCTGGACAGGAAGGGACCCAGTACTTC
CDR3aa: CASSPGQEGTQYF

abundance: NA
j_gene: TRBJ1-3
d_gene: NA
v_gene: TRBV9
CDR3nt: TGTGCCAGCAGCGTAGGGAGCTCTGGAAACACCATATATTTT
CDR3aa: CASSVGSSGNTIYF

abundance: NA
j_gene: TRBJ1-1
d_gene: NA
v_gene: TRBV5-1
CDR3nt: TGCGCCAGCAGCTTGGGTAATATCGCTTCTTTGGCGGCTAACACTGAAGCTTTCTTT
CDR3aa: CASSLGNIASLAANTEAFF

abundance: few
j_gene: TRBJ2-7
d_gene: NA
v_gene: TRBV7-2
CDR3nt: TGTGCCAGCAGCTTAATGGGGGACGAGCAGTACTTC
CDR3aa: CASSLMGDEQYF

abundance: NA
j_gene: TRBJ2-5
d_gene: TRBD2
v_gene: TRBV7-9
CDR3nt: TGTGCCAGCAGCTTATGGACACTTACGGGACCTCGGGGGGGAGAGACCCAGTACTTC
CDR3aa: CASSLWTLTGPRGGETQYF

abundance: many
j_gene: TRBJ2-1
d_gene: TRBD2
v_gene: TRBV4-3
CDR3nt: TGCGCCAGCAGCTCCGACTGGGGACTAGCGGCGTACAATGAGCAGTTCTTC
CDR3aa: CASSSDWGLAAYNEQFF

abundance: NA
j_gene: TRBJ2-2
d_gene: NA
v_gene: TRBV7-3
CDR3nt: TGTGCCAGCAGCCCCGACCCTACCTCGAACACCGGGGAGCTGTTTTTT
CDR3aa: CASSPDPTSNTGELFF

abundance: NA
j_gene: TRBJ1-5
d_gene: NA
v_gene: TRBV7-8
CDR3nt: TGTGCCAGCAGCCCATCCGGGGGAGTGACGAGGCCCCAGCATTTT
CDR3aa: CASSPSGGVTRPQHF

abundance: NA
j_gene: TRBJ2-7
d_gene: NA
v_gene: TRBV5-1
CDR3nt: TGCGCCAGCAGCCGTCAGGGGTCCCCTCTCGTCTACGAGCAGTACTTC
CDR3aa: CASSRQGSPLVYEQYF

abundance: NA
j_gene: TRBJ1-2
d_gene: NA
v_gene: TRBV4-1
CDR3nt: TGCGCCAGCAGCCAAGATGGCAACTATGGCTACACCTTC
CDR3aa: CASSQDGNYGYTF

abundance: NA
j_gene: TRBJ1-1
d_gene: TRBD1
v_gene: TRBV5-6
CDR3nt: TGTGCCAGCAGCTTGGTGTCGGGACAGGGTACCGAAGCTTTCTTT
CDR3aa: CASSLVSGQGTEAFF

abundance: NA
j_gene: TRBJ1-1
d_gene: TRBD1
v_gene: TRBV9
CDR3nt: TGTGCCAGCAGCCTCGGACAGGGGCTTGCTGAAGCTTTCTTT
CDR3aa: CASSLGQGLAEAFF

abundance: few
j_gene: TRBJ1-2
d_gene: TRBD1
v_gene: TRBV10-3
CDR3nt: TGTGCCATCAGTCGACAGGGGGTGAACTATGGCTACACCTTC
CDR3aa: CAISRQGVNYGYTF

abundance: NA
j_gene: TRBJ2-1
d_gene: TRBD2
v_gene: TRBV6-5
CDR3nt: TGTGCCACGCAAGAATCGGGACTAGCGGGAGTTGAGCAGTTCTTC
CDR3aa: CATQESGLAGVEQFF

abundance: NA
j_gene: TRBJ2-5
d_gene: NA
v_gene: TRBV7-7
CDR3nt: TGTGCCAGCAGCTTAAGTGGAACGGAGACCCAGTACTTC
CDR3aa: CASSLSGTETQYF

abundance: NA
j_gene: TRBJ2-1
d_gene: NA
v_gene: TRBV11-2
CDR3nt: TGTGCCAGCACGAGGCTGGGGGGTAACTACAATGAGCAGTTCTTC
CDR3aa: CASTRLGGNYNEQFF

abundance: NA
j_gene: TRBJ2-1
d_gene: TRBD2
v_gene: TRBV27
CDR3nt: TGTGCCAGCAGTCCGCCGACCGGGACTAGCGACTCCTACAATGAGCAGTTCTTC
CDR3aa: CASSPPTGTSDSYNEQFF

abundance: NA
j_gene: TRBJ2-3
d_gene: TRBD2
v_gene: TRBV6-1
CDR3nt: TGTGCCAGCGACGGGGAGAGCGGGGTGGGTACGCAGTATTTT
CDR3aa: CASDGESGVGTQYF

abundance: few
j_gene: TRBJ1-5
d_gene: TRBD1
v_gene: TRBV5-8
CDR3nt: TGTGCCAGCAGCTTGACAGGGGTGTTGCAGCCCCAGCATTTT
CDR3aa: CASSLTGVLQPQHF

abundance: NA
j_gene: TRBJ2-1
d_gene: TRBD2
v_gene: TRBV5-1
CDR3nt: TGCGCCAGCAGCGTGGGACTAGCGGGTGCCTACAATGAGCAGTTCTTC
CDR3aa: CASSVGLAGAYNEQFF

abundance: few
j_gene: TRBJ2-2
d_gene: TRBD1
v_gene: TRBV4-3
CDR3nt: TGCGCCAGCAGCCTAGGAACAGGGGGAATGAACACCGGGGAGCTGTTTTTT
CDR3aa: CASSLGTGGMNTGELFF

abundance: NA
j_gene: TRBJ2-1
d_gene: NA
v_gene: TRBV7-2
CDR3nt: TGTGCCAGCAGCTATCGAGTACCCGGTGAGCAGTTCTTC
CDR3aa: CASSYRVPGEQFF

abundance: few
j_gene: TRBJ1-4
d_gene: TRBD1
v_gene: TRBV11-2
CDR3nt: TGTGCCAGCAGCAACAGGGGGTTAATGGAAAAACTGTTTTTT
CDR3aa: CASSNRGLMEKLFF

abundance: few
j_gene: TRBJ1-2
d_gene: TRBD1
v_gene: TRBV5-6
CDR3nt: TGTGCCAGCATAAGAGACAGGGGAGGTGGCTACACCTTC
CDR3aa: CASIRDRGGGYTF

abundance: few
j_gene: TRBJ2-2
d_gene: NA
v_gene: TRBV5-8
CDR3nt: TGTGCCAGCAGGGCCACTATGTCCTACACCGGGGAGCTGTTTTTT
CDR3aa: CASRATMSYTGELFF

abundance: few
j_gene: TRBJ1-5
d_gene: TRBD1
v_gene: TRBV6-1
CDR3nt: TGTGCCAGCAGACAGGGGACAAGCAATCAGCCCCAGCATTTT
CDR3aa: CASRQGTSNQPQHF

abundance: few
j_gene: TRBJ1-1
d_gene: NA
v_gene: TRBV12-5
CDR3nt: TGTGCTAGTATGGGGACGGAGAAATTGACTGAAGCTTTCTTT
CDR3aa: CASMGTEKLTEAFF

abundance: NA
j_gene: TRBJ1-1
d_gene: NA
v_gene: TRBV7-2
CDR3nt: TGTGCCAGCAGCTTAGTCACGAGGAAGAACACTGAAGCTTTCTTT
CDR3aa: CASSLVTRKNTEAFF

abundance: NA
j_gene: TRBJ2-7
d_gene: NA
v_gene: TRBV6-5
CDR3nt: TGTGCCAGCACCTCAGATCAGGGAGACGAGCAGTACTTC
CDR3aa: CASTSDQGDEQYF

abundance: many
j_gene: TRBJ2-5
d_gene: NA
v_gene: TRBV11-3
CDR3nt: TGTGCCAGCAGCCTAGGAGGAGGGTACCAAGAGACCCAGTACTTC
CDR3aa: CASSLGGGYQETQYF

abundance: few
j_gene: TRBJ2-3
d_gene: TRBD1
v_gene: TRBV30
CDR3nt: TGTGCCTGGAGTCCATCCGGGACAGGGGTTGATACGCAGTATTTT
CDR3aa: CAWSPSGTGVDTQYF

abundance: few
j_gene: TRBJ2-3
d_gene: TRBD2
v_gene: TRBV7-2
CDR3nt: TGTGCCAGCAGCTTACTGAGCGGGGGGTTTCGGAGCACAGATACGCAGTATTTT
CDR3aa: CASSLLSGGFRSTDTQYF